The 32 T cell receptor beta chains presented below share a single source sample, sequenced in a study of vaccination effects on CD4 cells after COVID-19 (dated 2022 in TCRdb). After 10 days of culture, CD4+ T cells were isolated with the EasySep CD4+ T cell isolation kit. Convalescent patients had PCR-confirmed SARS-CoV-2 infection between March and December 2020, before Alpha, Beta and Delta variants emerged in the United States. Participants received two doses of either the BNT162b2 or the mRNA-1273 mRNA SARS-CoV-2 vaccine. The method was the immunoSEQ multiplex PCR assay. This is the immuneACCESS table as TCRdb keeps it, with only in-frame sequences that have V and J called. A part of the clones is gone; compared with another copy, unresolved V genes explain less than half, and the rest is unexplained. The sample contains tens of thousands of clones, roughly 75% of them found a single time. The ten largest account for around 6.6% of the sample.

These receptors lack a known antigen. The material sequenced was CD4+ T cells from PBMCs cultured without peptide, taken after COVID-19 vaccination. Receptor source: a human donor who had a prior SARS-CoV-2 infection.

CDR3 residues: CASSFSRLAGVPEQFF. The CDR3 DNA sequence: TGTGCCAGCAGCTTCAGTAGACTAGCGGGGGTACCTGAGCAGTTCTTC. The V call is TRBV7-2, the J call TRBJ2-1, with 12 bases identical to TRBD2. The V and J ends lost 3 bases and 9 bases, in that order; junction bases with no gene match: 9. CDR1 and CDR2 from the germline V gene are SGHTA and FQGNSA. The CDR3 covers 16 residues.

This clone was seen just once. The chain couples TRBV18 to TRBJ2-1, with D perhaps TRBD2 (7 bases). CDR3 size: 16 residues. The ends were cut back, 2 bases at V and 0 bases at J, with 11 bases in the middle. The germline gives CDR1 KGHSH, CDR2 LQKENI. The CDR3 region has the DNA TGTGCCAGCTCACCAGTTGGGGGGGCCTCCTACAATGAGCAGTTCTTC. This gives the protein CASSPVGGASYNEQFF.

This clone has only one observation. This chain connects TRBV19 to TRBJ1-5; D may be TRBD1 (6 bases). The CDR3 totals 14 residues. V dropped 10 bases and J dropped 0 bases, with 13 bases sitting between them. Germline V gene sequence: CDR1 LNHDA, CDR2 SQIVND (reference sequence). CDR3: CATRGPYSNQPQHF. The CDR3 coding sequence is TGTGCCACCCGGGGGCCTTATAGCAATCAGCCCCAGCATTTT.

The CDR3 spells CASTELTGVNYGYTF. Here the CDR3 DNA reads TGTGCCAGCACCGAACTGACAGGAGTTAACTATGGCTACACCTTC. The chain has TRBV2 and TRBJ1-2; D is perhaps TRBD1 (6 bases). This CDR3 is built from 15 residues. Trimming removed 7 bases from V and 1 base from J, with 16 bases in between. Germline loops: CDR1 SNHLY, CDR2 FYNNEI. Complete variable domain (other parts from reference TRBV2 and TRBJ1-2): EPEVTQTPSHQVTQMGQEVILRCVPISNHLYFYWYRQILGQKVEFLVSFYNNEISEKSEIFDDQFSVERPDGSNFTLKIRSTKLEDSAMYFCASTELTGVNYGYTFGSGTRLTVV.

The gene calls are TRBV7-2 and TRBJ2-7; no clear D. The V gene lost 1 base and the J gene lost 4 bases, with 11 bases spanning the gap. CDR3 length: 14 amino acids. Germline lookup yields CDR1 SGHTA and CDR2 FQGNSA. The CDR3 DNA is TGTGCCAGCAGCTTAGAAGGCGGAAATTACGAGCAGTACTTC. It specifies CASSLEGGNYEQYF.

The rearrangement joins TRBV7-2 to TRBJ1-3, with unresolved D. Trimming cost V 0 bases and J 2 bases, with 11 bases left between them. Germline-derived CDR1 and CDR2 are SGHTA and FQGNSA. The CDR3 spans 16 residues. CDR3 sequence: CASSLAWQATGNTIYF. Written as DNA, the CDR3 is TGTGCCAGCAGCTTAGCGTGGCAGGCGACTGGAAACACCATATATTTT.

The rearrangement uses TRBV28 and TRBJ2-6; 7 nucleotides match TRBD1. This CDR3 spans 16 amino acids. CDR1 and CDR2 (germline): MDHEN, SYDVKM. With V trimmed by 5 bases and J by 0 bases, 4 bases remained unmatched. The CDR3 DNA follows: TGTGCCAGCAGTCCCCCAGGGGGCTCTGGGGCCAACGTCCTGACTTTC. It codes for CASSPPGGSGANVLTF.

The gene calls are TRBV2 and TRBJ2-3, with D tentatively TRBD1 (6 bases). Trimming cost V 6 bases and J 3 bases, with 7 bases left between them. This CDR3 contains 12 residues. Germline V gene data show CDR1 as SNHLY and CDR2 as FYNNEI. The CDR3 nucleotides are TGTGCCAGCAGGGACAGAACAGATACGCAGTATTTT. It yields the protein CASRDRTDTQYF.

The chain employs TRBV6-1 and TRBJ2-6, with 7 nucleotides matching TRBD2. There are 15 residues in the CDR3. J gave up 2 bases and V 2 bases, and 0 bases lay outside the gene matches. Germline-derived CDR1 and CDR2 are MNHNS and SASEGT. DNA of the CDR3: TGTGCCAGCAGTGAACGGGGGGCTGGGGCCAACGTCCTGACTTTC. Its protein is CASSERGAGANVLTF.

The V call is TRBV11-2, the J call TRBJ1-3, with D perhaps TRBD1 (5 bases). Trimming pared 1 base from V and 0 bases from J, leaving 10 bases between. CDR1 and CDR2 (germline): SGHAT, FQNNGV. CDR3 length: 16 residues. The chain's CDR3 is CASSLAGPNSGNTIYF. The CDR3 bases are TGTGCCAGCAGCTTAGCGGGGCCCAACTCTGGAAACACCATATATTTT.

This clone was seen once. The DNA for the CDR3 is TGTGCCAGCAGCTTAGGGACAGGGGTCACCCAGCCCCAGCATTTT. Amino acid sequence: CASSLGTGVTQPQHF. The chain recombines TRBV7-8 with TRBJ1-5, with 9 bases matching TRBD1. Germline lookup yields CDR1 SGHVS and CDR2 FQNEAQ. The CDR3 loop spans 15 amino acids. Trimming took 1 base from V and 7 from J; bases not matched to a gene: 5.

V usage is TRBV18 and J usage is TRBJ1-6; 7 nucleotides agree with TRBD1. This CDR3 spans 13 amino acids. V trimming: 6 bases; J trimming: 10 bases; junction bases outside the gene matches: 6. Germline V CDR1 and CDR2: KGHSH, LQKENI. CDR3 loop: CASSPDRESPLHF. CDR3 DNA sequence: TGTGCCAGCTCCCCCGACAGGGAATCACCCCTCCACTTT.

This chain uses TRBV3-1 (or the pseudogene TRBV3-2) with TRBJ2-2, with D unresolved. Trimming shortened V by 4 bases and J by 2 bases, and 8 bases separated the two germline ends. Germline CDR1 is LGHDT and CDR2 is YNNKEL (reference sequence). The CDR3 consists of 14 residues. The DNA for the CDR3 is TGTGCCAGCAGCCGCCAGGTTAACACCGGGGAGCTGTTTTTT. This codes for CASSRQVNTGELFF.

The J gene is TRBJ2-7, the V gene TRBV6-5; 8 bases are a match to TRBD1. Germline V gives CDR1 MNHEY, CDR2 SVGAGI. The CDR3 has 14 amino acids. After removal of 5 bases from V and 1 base from J, the junction contained 4 bases not matched to a gene. CDR3 amino acids: CASSRRDRSYEQYF. CDR3 nucleotides: TGTGCCAGCAGTAGACGGGACAGGTCCTACGAGCAGTACTTC.

The CDR3 reads CASSRVQGFAANYGYTF. CDR3 bases: TGTGCCAGCAGCCGCGTACAGGGGTTTGCAGCTAACTATGGCTACACCTTC. The chain is built from TRBV7-8 and TRBJ1-2; the match to TRBD1 covers 7 bases. V gave up 5 bases and J gave up 0 bases; unmatched junction bases: 12. The V gene's germline CDR1 is SGHVS and CDR2 FQNEAQ. This CDR3 spans 17 amino acids.

The chain has TRBV19 and TRBJ2-3; TRBD2 agrees at 7 bases. V trimming: 6 bases; J trimming: 0 bases; junction bases outside the gene matches: 12. The germline gives CDR1 LNHDA, CDR2 SQIVND (reference sequence). The CDR3 spans 17 residues. Here the CDR3 DNA reads TGTGCCAGTAGCACTCTCCTGAGCGGGGCGAGCACAGATACGCAGTATTTT. As protein: CASSTLLSGASTDTQYF.

The genes are TRBV15 and TRBJ1-1; D possibly corresponds to TRBD1 (5 bases). V shed 5 bases and J shed 3 bases, with 22 bases lying between them. CDR3 length equals 17 residues. Germline V gene sequence: CDR1 LNHNV, CDR2 YYDKDF (reference sequence). CDR3 nucleotide sequence: TGTGCCACCAGCCCAGGCGCGAGTCAGGGATTATACACTGAAGCTTTCTTT. Its translation: CATSPGASQGLYTEAFF.

The chain recombines TRBV9 with TRBJ1-1; the D is unclear. V was pared by 3 bases and J by 1 base, with 10 bases between. CDR1 and CDR2 (germline): SGDLS, YYNGEE. This CDR3 is built from 14 residues. DNA of the CDR3: TGTGCCAGCAGCGCCCGGGCTTCGAACACTGAAGCTTTCTTT. It is translated as CASSARASNTEAFF.

The chain combines TRBV19 with TRBJ1-4; 10 bases match TRBD1. The CDR3 totals 14 residues. Germline V gives CDR1 LNHDA, CDR2 SQIVND (reference sequence). V was pared by 6 bases and J by 8 bases, with 6 bases of the junction left unmatched. As DNA, the CDR3 is TGTGCCAGTAGCCCGACAGGGGGCAGAGAAAAACTGTTTTTT. This encodes CASSPTGGREKLFF.

The genes are TRBV7-2 and TRBJ2-7; 8 bases line up with TRBD1. Germline V gives CDR1 SGHTA, CDR2 FQGNSA. V was clipped by 5 bases and J by 4 bases; unmatched bases: 13. This CDR3 is built from 16 residues. CDR3 protein: CASSPYSGGASYEQYF. The CDR3 nucleotides are TGTGCCAGCAGCCCCTATTCAGGGGGCGCTTCGTACGAGCAGTACTTC.

The chain carries TRBV27 and TRBJ1-2; 9 bases fit TRBD1. The CDR3 spans 15 residues. The germline V gene encodes CDR1 MNHEY and CDR2 SMNVEV (reference sequence). V was pared by 5 bases and J by 6 bases, with 10 bases of the junction left unmatched. CDR3 in amino acids: CASSAPPGQGNGYTF. DNA for the CDR3: TGTGCCAGCAGTGCACCACCGGGACAGGGAAATGGCTACACCTTC.

This clone was seen a few times. The chain recombines TRBV11-3 with TRBJ2-3; TRBD2 agrees at 7 bases. Germline CDR1 SGHNT, CDR2 YENEEA. The V and J ends lost 7 bases and 1 base, in that order; junction bases with no gene match: 17. The length of the CDR3 is 18 residues. The CDR3 nucleotides are TGTGCCAGCAAGTCCCTAGCAGGGAGGGATTTTGGCACAGATACGCAGTATTTT. It translates to CASKSLAGRDFGTDTQYF.

J is TRBJ1-4 and V is TRBV19; 8 nucleotides align to TRBD1. Germline CDR1 reads LNHDA; CDR2 reads SQIVND (reference sequence). Trimming took 5 bases from V and 6 from J; bases not matched to a gene: 8. The CDR3 length is 15 residues. In nucleotides, the CDR3 is TGTGCCAGTAGTCCCTGGACAGGGACTTATGAAAAACTGTTTTTT. This codes for CASSPWTGTYEKLFF.

The chain is built from TRBV19 and TRBJ1-5, with 7 bases matching TRBD1. CDR1 LNHDA and CDR2 SQIVND come from the germline V gene (reference sequence). V lost 6 bases and J lost 6; bases outside the gene matches: 11. CDR3 size: 15 residues. The CDR3 DNA follows: TGTGCCAGTAGCAAGAACGGACAGGATCGTCAGCCCCAGCATTTT. Translated, it gives CASSKNGQDRQPQHF.

This clone appeared a single time. The DNA for the CDR3 is TGTGCCAGCAGCCCTACTAGCGGGGGGGACCGGGGGACCCAGTACTTC. This codes for CASSPTSGGDRGTQYF. The rearrangement joins TRBV7-2 to TRBJ2-5; TRBD2 aligns across 13 bases. Trimming at V came to 5 bases and at J to 7 bases, leaving 10 bases not matched to a gene. Germline-derived CDR1 and CDR2 are SGHTA and FQGNSA. This CDR3 comprises 16 residues.

V is TRBV5-1 and J is TRBJ1-5; perhaps TRBD1 as D (6 bases). This CDR3 has 15 residues. The germline gives CDR1 SGHRS, CDR2 YFSETQ. The V end was cut by 0 bases, the J end by 5 bases, with 12 bases between. This CDR3 reads CASSLVAGADQPQHF. CDR3 nucleotide sequence: TGCGCCAGCAGCTTGGTGGCAGGGGCGGATCAGCCCCAGCATTTT. Drawing the rest from reference TRBV5-1 and TRBJ1-5, the complete variable domain is KAGVTQTPRYLIKTRGQQVTLSCSPISGHRSVSWYQQTPGQGLQFLFEYFSETQRNKGNFPGRFSGRQFSNSRSEMNVSTLELGDSALYLCASSLVAGADQPQHFGDGTRLSIL.

This chain uses TRBV5-1 with TRBJ2-3, with 10 nucleotides matching TRBD1. The germline V gene encodes CDR1 SGHRS and CDR2 YFSETQ. CDR3 length: 17 residues. The V gene end was trimmed by 0 bases and the J gene end by 1 base; junction bases not matched to a gene: 5. CDR3 DNA: TGCGCCAGCAGCTTGGGGCCCGGGACAGGGGGCACAGATACGCAGTATTTT. It encodes CASSLGPGTGGTDTQYF.

This clone was found a few times. The chain employs TRBV7-9 and TRBJ2-7; weak D call: TRBD1 (6 bases). Germline V gene data show CDR1 as SEHNR and CDR2 as FQNEAQ (reference sequence). V lost 8 bases and J lost 2, with 16 bases in between. CDR3 length: 14 residues. CDR3 coding DNA: TGTGCCAGCGCGTATGGGACATCCCCCTACGAGCAGTACTTC. Translated: CASAYGTSPYEQYF.

V gene TRBV7-9 combines with J gene TRBJ2-5; TRBD1 might be the D (6 bases). This CDR3 has 15 residues. V shed 5 bases and J shed 0 bases, with 13 bases lying between them. Germline CDR1 SEHNR, CDR2 FQNEAQ (reference sequence). Here the CDR3 DNA reads TGTGCCAGCAGCACCGGGACACACCACCAAGAGACCCAGTACTTC. Protein product: CASSTGTHHQETQYF.

In its sample, this clone was seen once. The gene calls are TRBV7-2 and TRBJ1-2, with TRBD1 matching over 7 bases. Germline assignment: CDR1 SGHTA and CDR2 FQGNSA. V was clipped by 5 bases and J by 5 bases; unmatched bases: 8. This CDR3 spans 14 amino acids. The CDR3 nucleotides are TGTGCCAGCAGCCCACAGACAGGGAGTTATGGCTACACCTTC. Translated: CASSPQTGSYGYTF.

This sequence joins TRBV7-9 and TRBJ2-7; a possible D gene is TRBD2 (6 bases). The germline CDR1 and CDR2 sequences are SEHNR and FQNEAQ (reference sequence). Trimming removed 6 bases at V and 0 bases at J, with 15 bases between. This CDR3 spans 15 amino acids. CDR3 in DNA: TGTGCCAGCAGTCAGGCGTCCGGGAGCTCCTACGAGCAGTACTTC. Its translation: CASSQASGSSYEQYF.

The chain joins TRBV7-3 to TRBJ2-3; D not resolved. CDR1 is SGHTA, CDR2 FQGTGA, per germline. The ends were cut back, 10 bases at V and 1 base at J, with 21 bases in the middle. The CDR3 runs to 16 residues. CDR3 DNA sequence: TGTGCCACTCCAACCTGTGTAGAGTGGGGCACAGATACGCAGTATTTT. This translates into CATPTCVEWGTDTQYF.